This TCR beta chain originates from a study of cytomegalovirus exposure and HLA in healthy donors. Looking at the study overall: Of about 390 genotyped donors, about 81% grouped in the Caucasian-associated ancestry cluster. Study results and caveats: Upon later analysis, HLA-associated TCR beta chains proved more clonally expanded than other, equally common chains. Reportedly, cytomegalovirus status was diagnosed with high sensitivity and specificity.

Primers: 60 Vbeta forward and 13 Jbeta reverse. The protocol was immunoSEQ multiplex PCR, while the TCRdb copy is restricted to in-frame clones and leaves out a portion. The table lists about 180,000 clones, roughly 85% of them singletons. In regard to this clone: The antigen is undetermined.

The V and J ends lost 1 base and 2 bases respectively, with 12 bases between them. The CDR3 contains 16 residues. CDR1 and CDR2 from the germline V gene are LGHNT and FRNRAP. The sample consisted of PBMCs. This sequence originates from a woman aged 40 to 49 in good health and CMV-seronegative. V is TRBV12-5 and J is TRBJ1-5; D may be TRBD1 (6 bases). The CDR3 sequence is CASGLGGRGGNQPQHF. The DNA of the CDR3 is TGTGCTAGTGGTTTGGGAGGCAGGGGAGGCAATCAGCCCCAGCATTTT.